A selection of T cell receptor beta chains follows, all from one sample in a study of blood T cell repertoires in COVID-19. Assay used: immunoSEQ multiplex PCR; TCRdb lists only in-frame clones, some missing. This table has about 170,000 clones, approximately 85% appearing once. The sequenced material came from peripheral blood. These receptors originate from a man aged 55 to 70 who had recovered from COVID-19. Both conserved end residues are part of each CDR3. A D gene is named only where the DNA matches it firmly. The size entry is marked missing in some rows and otherwise reads once, few, many or a size class.

few NA TRBJ2-3 TRBV5-1 NA CASSSSGTSDTQYF
once NA TRBJ1-2 TRBV13 TGTGCCAGCAGCTTAGGGGGCCGGGGGAGAAACTATGGCTACACCTTC CASSLGGRGRNYGYTF
once NA TRBJ2-1 TRBV6-6 TGTGCCAGCAGTCCTACGGGGTTCTACAATGAGCAGTTCTTC CASSPTGFYNEQFF
NA TRBD1 TRBJ2-2 TRBV9 TGTGCCAGCAGCGTGGACAGGGATGGCACCGGGGAGCTGTTTTTT CASSVDRDGTGELFF
once TRBD2 TRBJ2-7 TRBV9 TGTGCCAGCAGCGTAGATTCAGCGGGGAGTTCCTACGAGCAGTACTTC CASSVDSAGSSYEQYF
NA NA TRBJ1-1 TRBV5-4 TGTGCCAGCAGCCAACAGGCCGGAACGACTTTCTTT CASSQQAGTTFF
NA TRBD2 TRBJ2-5 TRBV9 TGTGCCAGCACCGCCCGCGGGGGGGCACAAGAGACCCAGTACTTC CASTARGGAQETQYF
NA NA TRBJ2-7 TRBV14 TGTGCCAGCAGCCCCCCGTATTCCTACGAGCAGTACTTC CASSPPYSYEQYF
few TRBD1 TRBJ1-6 TRBV5-4 TGTGCCAGCAGCTTCGGACAGGGGATCGCACCCCTCCACTTT CASSFGQGIAPLHF
NA TRBD1 TRBJ1-2 TRBV19 TGTGCCAGTAGCCCGGGACAGGGGCTTTATGGCTACACCTTC CASSPGQGLYGYTF
NA NA TRBJ2-1 TRBV14 TGTGCCAGCAGCCAAGGTCCTAGCCATGAGCAGTTCTTC CASSQGPSHEQFF
NA TRBD2 TRBJ2-3 TRBV5-8 TGTGCCAGCAGCACGGGACTAGCGGGGGGAGCAGATACGCAGTATTTT CASSTGLAGGADTQYF
NA TRBD1 TRBJ2-7 TRBV5-1 TGCGCCAGCAGCTCACGGTCCGGGACAGTTCCCGAGCAGTACTTC CASSSRSGTVPEQYF
NA TRBD2 TRBJ2-3 TRBV4-1 TGCGCCAGCAGCCAAGATTCGACTAGCGGGGGGGCCCCAGATACGCAGTATTTT CASSQDSTSGGAPDTQYF
few NA TRBJ2-3 TRBV18 TGTGCCAGCTCACCTACTCTACGCAACTCTAGCACAGATACGCAGTATTTT CASSPTLRNSSTDTQYF
few NA TRBJ1-2 TRBV7-9 TGTGCCAGCAGCTCCCCCTGGAGGGGCGATGGCTACACCTTC CASSSPWRGDGYTF
once NA TRBJ2-3 TRBV4-2 TGTGCCAGCAGCTTAAAAGGGGGCACAGATACGCAGTATTTT CASSLKGGTDTQYF
NA TRBD2 TRBJ2-3 TRBV3-1/TRBV3-2 TGTGCCAGCAGCCAGACCCTACTAGCGGGGGGGGATACGCAGTATTTT CASSQTLLAGGDTQYF
NA NA TRBJ2-5 TRBV7-7 TGTGCTAGCAGCTTACTTCTGGGACAACAAGAGACCCAGTACTTC CASSLLLGQQETQYF
NA NA TRBJ1-6 TRBV6-5 TGTGCCAGCAGTTACTCGCGGGGCTTTAATTCACCCCTCCACTTT CASSYSRGFNSPLHF
NA TRBD2 TRBJ2-1 TRBV7-7 TGTGCTAGCAGCCCCCAAACTAGCGGGACTTACAATGAGCAGTTCTTC CASSPQTSGTYNEQFF
NA TRBD2 TRBJ2-5 TRBV6-1 TGTGCCAGCAGTGAATATCGGCTAGCGGGGGGGCTAGAGACCCAGTACTTC CASSEYRLAGGLETQYF
NA TRBD1 TRBJ1-2 TRBV27 TGTGCCAGCAGAGGTCCGGGACAGGGGACCTATGGCTACACCTTC CASRGPGQGTYGYTF
NA TRBD1 TRBJ1-1 TRBV11-1 TGTGCCAGCAGCCATGCCGGGACAGGGGACCCTGAAGCTTTCTTT CASSHAGTGDPEAFF
few NA TRBJ2-3 TRBV7-8 TGTGCCAGCACTCTACTCACGGGGGGCACAGATACGCAGTATTTT CASTLLTGGTDTQYF
once TRBD2 TRBJ2-7 TRBV3-1/TRBV3-2 TGTGCCAGCAGCTTCACGGGGGGGCTAGGAGAGCAGTACTTC CASSFTGGLGEQYF
NA NA TRBJ1-3 TRBV7-2 TGTGCCAGCAGCTTAGCGGGGGCAGGGGCTGGAAACACCATATATTTT CASSLAGAGAGNTIYF
NA TRBD2 TRBJ2-7 TRBV15 TGTGCCACCAGCAGAGCATCGGCGGGGGACTTCTACGAGCAGTACTTC CATSRASAGDFYEQYF